Below, 17 T cell receptor beta chains from the same sample are listed, as sequenced in a study of PD-L1 blockade in urothelial cancer. Noted time point: pretreatment peripheral blood. Profiled with immunoSEQ multiplex PCR; TCRdb holds only in-frame clones, not every one. The table includes about 56,000 clones, less than 90% detected once. The sequencing used PBMCs, collected around atezolizumab (anti-PD-L1) treatment. The receptors shown here come from a man aged 70-80 years with urothelial cancer.

The J gene is TRBJ2-7, the V gene TRBV28, with 11 bases matching TRBD1. The V gene's germline CDR1 is MDHEN and CDR2 SYDVKM. V lost 6 bases and J lost 7; bases outside the gene matches: 8. The CDR3 has 14 amino acids. CDR3 residues: CASRSGQGASEQYF. CDR3 nucleotide sequence: TGTGCCAGCAGATCCGGACAGGGGGCGAGTGAGCAGTACTTC.

V usage is TRBV5-8 and J usage is TRBJ1-5; D unresolved. Germline V CDR1 and CDR2: SGHTS, YDEGEE. The CDR3 covers 13 residues. Between the trimmed V and J ends, which lost 0 bases and 5 bases, there was a span of 6 bases. In DNA form, the CDR3 reads TGTGCCAGCAGCTTGGGAACTTATCAGCCCCAGCATTTT. It encodes CASSLGTYQPQHF.

The chain combines TRBV5-1 with TRBJ2-7, with 8 positions matching TRBD2. This CDR3 is 14 amino acids long. V shed 2 bases and J 2 bases; nucleotides not matched to a gene: 3. Per germline, CDR1 SGHRS and CDR2 YFSETQ. This CDR3 reads CASSFSSGPYEQYF. CDR3 sequence (DNA): TGCGCCAGCAGCTTCTCTAGCGGGCCCTACGAGCAGTACTTC.

This sequence joins TRBV7-2 and TRBJ1-5, with D maybe TRBD1 (6 bases). This CDR3 region has 14 residues. V was trimmed by 3 bases and J by 3 bases, leaving 9 bases between them. Germline lookup yields CDR1 SGHTA and CDR2 FQGNSA. CDR3 protein: CASSFYRANQPQHF. CDR3 in DNA: TGTGCCAGCAGCTTCTACAGGGCCAATCAGCCCCAGCATTTT.

The chain couples TRBV19 to TRBJ1-1, with D possibly being TRBD1 (6 bases). Germline CDR1 and CDR2: LNHDA and SQIVND (reference sequence). This CDR3 has 15 residues. V was pared by 3 bases and J by 2 bases, with 13 bases between. CDR3 sequence (DNA): TGTGCCAGTAGTATGGACAGCATCCTAAACACTGAAGCTTTCTTT. This codes for CASSMDSILNTEAFF.

V is TRBV6-1 and J is TRBJ2-7, with D hard to call. The CDR3 is 12 residues long. V lost 8 bases, J lost 7 bases, and 15 bases lay in between. The germline CDR1 and CDR2 sequences are MNHNS and SASEGT. The CDR3 DNA reads TGTGCCAGCCTGTCTCACTCGAGGGAGCAGTACTTC. Protein sequence: CASLSHSREQYF.

The chain employs TRBV5-1 and TRBJ2-1; D may be TRBD1 (5 bases). Germline V gene lookup returns CDR1 SGHRS and CDR2 YFSETQ. Trimming took off 0 bases at V and 0 bases at J, with 10 bases between the two ends. The CDR3 runs 16 residues. CDR3 nucleotides: TGCGCCAGCAGCTTGGAGGGGTGGAGCTCCTACAATGAGCAGTTCTTC. Amino acids: CASSLEGWSSYNEQFF.

The chain combines TRBV4-1 with TRBJ2-1; D might be TRBD2 (6 bases). Trimming took 4 bases from V and 8 from J, leaving 15 bases between them. From germline, CDR1 is MGHRA and CDR2 YSYEKL. The CDR3 is made up of 14 amino acids. The CDR3 bases are TGCGCCAGCAGCCGCGGACTACTGAGGGATGAGCAGTTCTTC. Its translation: CASSRGLLRDEQFF.

This chain joins TRBV7-9 and TRBJ1-2; D possibly corresponds to TRBD1 (5 bases). The CDR3 runs to 13 residues. Germline-derived CDR1 and CDR2 are SEHNR and FQNEAQ (reference sequence). Trimming shortened V by 3 bases and J by 8 bases, and 13 bases separated the two germline ends. The CDR3 loop reads CASSFGGGPGYTF. For the CDR3, the DNA is TGTGCCAGCAGCTTCGGGGGAGGTCCCGGCTACACCTTC. The complete variable domain, with remaining parts taken from reference TRBV7-9 and TRBJ1-2, reads DTGVSQNPRHKITKRGQNVTFRCDPISEHNRLYWYRQTLGQGPEFLTYFQNEAQLEKSRLLSDRFSAERPKGSFSTLEIQRTEQGDSAMYLCASSFGGGPGYTFGSGTRLTVV.

V usage is TRBV27 and J usage is TRBJ2-6, with 7 bases matching TRBD1. Trimming took 2 bases from V and 3 from J; bases not matched to a gene: 4. The CDR3 is made up of 16 amino acids. Germline V gene sequence: CDR1 MNHEY, CDR2 SMNVEV (reference sequence). The CDR3, as DNA: TGTGCCAGCAGTTTAAAAGGGGGCTATGGGGCCAACGTCCTGACTTTC. Its protein is CASSLKGGYGANVLTF. Full variable domain (remainder filled in from reference TRBV27 and TRBJ2-6): EAQVTQNPRYLITVTGKKLTVTCSQNMNHEYMSWYRQDPGLGLRQIYYSMNVEVTDKGDVPEGYKVSRKEKRNFPLILESPSPNQTSLYFCASSLKGGYGANVLTFGAGSRLTVL.

The rearrangement joins TRBV28 to TRBJ2-1; TRBD2 matches 11 bases. The junction had 2 bases not matched to a gene; V was cut back by 7 bases and J by 3 bases. The germline gives CDR1 MDHEN, CDR2 SYDVKM. This CDR3 contains 14 residues. CDR3: CASTSGRLYNEQFF. CDR3 sequence (DNA): TGTGCCAGCACTAGCGGGAGGCTCTACAATGAGCAGTTCTTC.

The chain has TRBV19 and TRBJ1-2, with TRBD1 matching 7 bases. V was pared by 10 bases and J by 1 base, with 3 bases of the junction left unmatched. CDR1 is LNHDA, CDR2 SQIVND, per germline (reference sequence). This CDR3 is built from 12 residues. This CDR3 reads CATRDSNYGYTF. CDR3 DNA: TGTGCCACTCGGGACAGTAACTATGGCTACACCTTC.

This clone has just one count. The chain links TRBV28 to TRBJ2-5; 15 bases match TRBD2. Germline lookup yields CDR1 MDHEN and CDR2 SYDVKM. The junction had 5 bases not matched to a gene; V was cut back by 4 bases and J by 5 bases. The CDR3 has 16 amino acids. The CDR3 here is CASSSPGLAGGETQYF. CDR3 nucleotides: TGTGCCAGCAGTTCCCCCGGACTAGCGGGGGGGGAGACCCAGTACTTC.

The chain joins TRBV5-1 to TRBJ2-3, with 9 positions matching TRBD2. In germline, CDR1 is SGHRS, CDR2 YFSETQ. The CDR3 extends over 16 amino acids. After removal of 3 bases from V and 2 bases from J, the junction contained 7 bases not matched to a gene. Written as DNA, the CDR3 is TGCGCCAGCAGCTATAGCGGGGGATGGGACACAGATACGCAGTATTTT. This translates into CASSYSGGWDTDTQYF.

The chain recombines TRBV28 with TRBJ2-1; possibly TRBD2 for D (7 bases). This CDR3 has 16 amino acids. Germline V gene lookup returns CDR1 MDHEN and CDR2 SYDVKM. V lost 2 bases and J lost 2, with 13 bases in between. In nucleotides, the CDR3 is TGTGCCAGCAGTTTAGCGGGGGCTGGAGCCTACAATGAGCAGTTCTTC. This gives the protein CASSLAGAGAYNEQFF.

The CDR3 reads CASSALAGPRDEQFF. The CDR3 DNA is TGCGCCAGCAGCGCACTAGCGGGGCCGAGGGATGAGCAGTTCTTC. The J gene is TRBJ2-1, the V gene TRBV5-1; 10 bases fit TRBD2. CDR3 size: 15 residues. Germline V gene sequence: CDR1 SGHRS, CDR2 YFSETQ. V gave up 4 bases and J gave up 8 bases; unmatched junction bases: 9. The full variable domain, rest sourced from reference TRBV5-1 and TRBJ2-1, is KAGVTQTPRYLIKTRGQQVTLSCSPISGHRSVSWYQQTPGQGLQFLFEYFSETQRNKGNFPGRFSGRQFSNSRSEMNVSTLELGDSALYLCASSALAGPRDEQFFGPGTRLTVL.

The chain is built from TRBV9 and TRBJ1-1; TRBD1 matches 7 bases. Germline V gives CDR1 SGDLS, CDR2 YYNGEE. V shed 0 bases and J 6 bases; nucleotides not matched to a gene: 5. CDR3 size: 14 residues. The chain's CDR3 is CASSVGGRGAEAFF. The CDR3, as DNA: TGTGCCAGCAGCGTAGGCGGCAGGGGGGCTGAAGCTTTCTTT.